The TCR beta chain described here comes from a study of beta chain features in type 1 diabetes. The study reverse transcribed the entire isolated RNA, so it sequenced expressed TCRB transcripts. TCRdb's copy holds only in-frame clones and misses some; the assay was immunoSEQ multiplex PCR. The sample consists of 200,000 to 300,000 clones, 55% to 70% of them appearing once. CDR3 size: 19 residues. Germline V gene sequence: CDR1 MGHRA, CDR2 YSYEKL. V was shortened by 2 bases and J by 0 bases, with 20 bases between the two germline ends. This clone appeared once. The sequencing sample was made of naive CD4+ T cells from blood. The V call is TRBV4-1, the J call TRBJ2-4, with D possibly matching TRBD1 (6 bases). The source of this sequence is a man aged 25-40 years in good health. CDR3 sequence reads: CASSQLPTGKGIAKNIQYF. The CDR3, as DNA: TGCGCCAGCAGCCAACTTCCCACAGGGAAGGGTATAGCCAAAAACATTCAGTACTTC.